This TCR beta chain came from a study of blood T cell repertoires in COVID-19. Study information: Samples came from the United States, Italy and Spain, spanning acute and convalescent COVID-19. In each case, the material was cDNA or gDNA derived from T cells, B-cell-depleted T cells, or PBMCs.

As handled by the study authors: Reference gene primer amplification gave nucleated cell count estimates. The repertoire was sequenced with immunoSEQ multiplex PCR; TCRdb's copy has only in-frame clones and lacks some. V and J calls and clone size come straight from that table; D and trimming were deduced from the DNA. This table holds around 100,000 clones, roughly 88% found once. Trimming took off 2 bases at V and 4 bases at J, with 8 bases between the two ends. The CDR3 is 14 amino acids. The germline CDR1 and CDR2 sequences are SNHLY and FYNNEI. The receptor was derived from a woman between 65 and 79 years old with acute or convalescent COVID-19. This rearrangement joins TRBV2 to TRBJ2-2; perhaps TRBD2 as D (5 bases). Input material: peripheral blood. Written as DNA, the CDR3 is TGTGCCAGCAGTGAAAGAGAGGGCACCGGGGAGCTGTTTTTT. It yields the protein CASSEREGTGELFF.